What follows are 10 T cell receptor beta chains derived from one specimen sequenced in a study of cytomegalovirus exposure and HLA in healthy donors. The PCR employed 60 Vbeta primers together with 13 Jbeta primers. The assay was immunoSEQ multiplex PCR, and TCRdb's table has in-frame clones only and misses some. This sample's table reports about 200,000 clones. Sequencing used PBMCs. These receptors were obtained from a boy between 10 and 17 years old in good health and CMV-seronegative.

This rearrangement joins TRBV7-2 to TRBJ1-1; D might be TRBD1 (5 bases). Trimming removed 6 bases from V and 0 bases from J, with 17 bases in between. This CDR3 is 16 amino acids long. Germline V lookup: CDR1 SGHTA, CDR2 FQGNSA. The CDR3: CASSPEAGRVNTEAFF. DNA of the CDR3: TGTGCCAGCAGTCCCGAGGCGGGACGCGTGAACACTGAAGCTTTCTTT.

The rearrangement joins TRBV2 to TRBJ1-4, with a weak D call TRBD1 (5 bases). Trimming shortened V by 4 bases and J by 2 bases, and 11 bases separated the two germline ends. The CDR3 spans 15 residues. CDR1 and CDR2 (germline): SNHLY, FYNNEI. CDR3 nucleotide sequence: TGTGCCAGCAGTGGATCAGGGAATACTAATGAAAAACTGTTTTTT. This translates into CASSGSGNTNEKLFF.

V usage is TRBV7-6 and J usage is TRBJ2-1; D might be TRBD2 (5 bases). This CDR3 is built from 13 residues. Germline lookup yields CDR1 SGHVS and CDR2 FNYEAQ. Trimming took 5 bases from V and 9 from J, leaving 14 bases between them. This CDR3 reads CASSVDFPREQFF. Here the CDR3 DNA reads TGTGCCAGCAGCGTGGACTTCCCTCGTGAGCAGTTCTTC.

This chain joins TRBV2 and TRBJ1-3; weak D call: TRBD1 (6 bases). Germline loops: CDR1 SNHLY, CDR2 FYNNEI. The CDR3 length is 16 residues. Trimming removed 1 base at V and 2 bases at J, with 12 bases between. The CDR3, as DNA: TGTGCCAGCAGTGAAGACAGGGTCGAAGCTGGAAACACCATATATTTT. Its translation: CASSEDRVEAGNTIYF.

The chain is built from TRBV19 and TRBJ1-2, with 9 bases fitting TRBD1. The CDR3 length is 14 residues. With V trimmed by 5 bases and J by 5 bases, 6 bases remained unmatched. Germline CDR1 and CDR2: LNHDA and SQIVND (reference sequence). CDR3 nucleotide sequence: TGTGCCAGTAGTCGTAGAGGGACAGGGTATGGCTACACCTTC. It codes for CASSRRGTGYGYTF.

The V and J genes are TRBV4-2 and TRBJ2-5, with 14 nucleotides matching TRBD2. Losses at the gene ends were 3 bases for V and 5 bases for J; bases not matched to a gene: 8. The CDR3 is made up of 17 amino acids. The V gene's germline CDR1 is LGHNA and CDR2 YNFKEQ. As DNA, the CDR3 is TGTGCCAGCAGCCAGGAGGGGGGACTAGCGGGGGTGGAGACCCAGTACTTC. Translation gives CASSQEGGLAGVETQYF.

The chain carries TRBV5-1 and TRBJ1-1; no clear D. CDR1 is SGHRS and CDR2 is YFSETQ in the germline V gene. CDR3 length: 13 residues. V shed 2 bases and J shed 2 bases, with 7 bases lying between them. In DNA, the CDR3 is TGCGCCAGCAGCTTTAGCAGCAACACTGAAGCTTTCTTT. Its protein product is CASSFSSNTEAFF.

This chain connects TRBV5-4 to TRBJ1-1; 7 bases align to TRBD1. This CDR3 comprises 18 residues. The trim removed 3 bases at V and 0 bases at J, leaving 14 bases unmatched. The V gene's germline CDR1 is SGHNT and CDR2 YYREEE (reference sequence). Here the CDR3 DNA reads TGTGCCAGCAGCTCGGTGGTTTTCTGGGACAGAATGAACACTGAAGCTTTCTTT. Protein: CASSSVVFWDRMNTEAFF.

The V gene is TRBV19, the J gene TRBJ1-2; D might be TRBD1 (6 bases). The germline gives CDR1 LNHDA, CDR2 SQIVND (reference sequence). V lost 3 bases and J lost 2, with 16 bases in between. CDR3 size: 16 residues. The CDR3 here is CASSMGFGGANYGYTF. CDR3 DNA sequence: TGTGCCAGTAGTATGGGGTTTGGGGGGGCCAACTATGGCTACACCTTC.

The rearrangement links TRBV7-8 to TRBJ2-2; 7 bases map to TRBD1. V lost 1 base and J lost 2; bases outside the gene matches: 4. Germline V gene lookup returns CDR1 SGHVS and CDR2 FQNEAQ. This CDR3 region has 16 residues. The CDR3 DNA is TGTGCCAGCAGCTTAGTGGGGACAGCTAACACCGGGGAGCTGTTTTTT. As protein: CASSLVGTANTGELFF.